Presented here are 16 T cell receptor beta chains from one specimen sequenced in a study of T cell repertoires in cytomegalovirus infection. TCRdb analysed the reads with MiXCR anew, one entry per CDR3 protein. The table shows around 530,000 distinct CDR3 sequences, with 15% to 20% occurring only once. Sequencing was done on a sample of CD8+ T cells from PBMCs. The receptors here all came from a human donor in good health (CMV status not recorded). Some clones in this sample may be carry-over from other donors' samples.

A few counts support this clonotype. V gene TRBV5-1 combines with J gene TRBJ2-2; the D gene is possibly TRBD2 (5 bases). The CDR3 spans 14 residues. The V end lost 0 bases, the J end lost 4 bases, and 7 bases lay between the germline ends. Germline assignment: CDR1 SGHRS and CDR2 YFSETQ. The CDR3 spells CASSLVASTGELFF. CDR3 sequence (DNA): TGCGCCAGCAGCTTGGTAGCGAGCACCGGGGAGCTGTTTTTT.

At least ten counts were recorded for this clonotype. The genes are TRBV6-5 and TRBJ2-1; the match to TRBD2 covers 15 bases. The CDR3 spans 21 residues. V trimming: 4 bases; J trimming: 0 bases; junction bases outside the gene matches: 13. CDR1 is MNHEY and CDR2 is SVGAGI in the germline V gene. The CDR3 reads CASSFLGLAGGPESSYNEQFF. CDR3 bases: TGTGCCAGCAGTTTTTTGGGACTAGCGGGAGGACCAGAGAGCTCCTACAATGAGCAGTTCTTC.

This clonotype was counted between two and nine times. V usage is TRBV2 and J usage is TRBJ2-1, with D possibly TRBD2 on 7 matching bases. The CDR3 runs to 15 residues. Trimming pared 2 bases from V and 1 base from J, leaving 9 bases between. Per the germline V gene, CDR1 is SNHLY and CDR2 is FYNNEI. Here the CDR3 reads CASSERGGSYNEQFF. The CDR3 DNA reads as TGTGCCAGCAGTGAAAGGGGGGGGTCCTACAATGAGCAGTTCTTC.

CDR3 DNA: TGTGCCAGCAGTTTTCCAGGAGATGAAGCTTTCTTT. This translates into CASSFPGDEAFF. This sequence joins TRBV27 and TRBJ1-1; D remains unclear. The length of the CDR3 is 12 residues. Germline-derived CDR1 and CDR2 are MNHEY and SMNVEV (reference sequence). V gave up 3 bases and J gave up 7 bases, with 9 bases separating them.

This clonotype was picked up a small number of times. The V call is TRBV19, the J call TRBJ2-3, with 9 bases identical to TRBD2. The germline V gene encodes CDR1 LNHDA and CDR2 SQIVND (reference sequence). The V and J ends lost 3 bases and 6 bases, in that order; junction bases with no gene match: 10. CDR3 length: 16 residues. CDR3 loop: CASSIPWREGLDTQYF. In DNA, the CDR3 is TGTGCCAGTAGTATCCCTTGGCGGGAGGGCCTTGATACGCAGTATTTT.

This chain connects TRBV5-1 to TRBJ2-7; D possibly matches TRBD1 or TRBD2 (5 bases each). The germline gives CDR1 SGHRS, CDR2 YFSETQ. This CDR3 region has 14 residues. Trimming removed 1 base at V and 4 bases at J, with 12 bases between. The CDR3 protein is CASSLSGQRYEQYF. The CDR3 nucleotides are TGCGCCAGCAGCTTGTCGGGGCAACGATACGAGCAGTACTTC.

In nucleotides, the CDR3 is TGTGCCAGCAGCCTGGCGACTAGCGGGGCTGTCTACAATGAGCAGTTCTTC. Translation gives CASSLATSGAVYNEQFF. The V gene is TRBV5-5, the J gene TRBJ2-1, with 11 nucleotides matching TRBD2. This CDR3 contains 17 residues. The V gene's germline CDR1 is SGHKS and CDR2 YYEKEE (reference sequence). V lost 4 bases, J lost 3 bases, and 9 bases stayed unmatched.

The table lists this clonotype with many counts. This chain uses TRBV28 with TRBJ2-3, with TRBD2 identical over 10 bases. The CDR3 runs 16 residues. The V gene end was trimmed by 6 bases and the J gene end by 6 bases; junction bases not matched to a gene: 12. Germline V gene data show CDR1 as MDHEN and CDR2 as SYDVKM. CDR3 sequence (DNA): TGTGCCAGCAGCACCCTTATAGCGGGGGGCAAGGATACGCAGTATTTT. Its protein is CASSTLIAGGKDTQYF.

This clonotype was seen many times. The rearrangement uses TRBV7-3 and TRBJ2-7; 11 bases fit TRBD1. The CDR3 length is 15 residues. The J segment lost 2 bases and the V segment lost 2 bases, leaving 2 bases of the junction unmatched. Germline CDR1 is SGHTA and CDR2 is FQGTGA. The CDR3 protein is CASSLAGQGAYEQYF. CDR3 coding DNA: TGTGCCAGCAGCTTAGCGGGACAGGGGGCCTACGAGCAGTACTTC.

In this sample, this clonotype turned up many times. CDR3 DNA sequence: TGTGCCAGCAGCGACCCGTTGCGAGATCCGAACACCGGGGAGCTGTTTTTT. Translated, it gives CASSDPLRDPNTGELFF. This chain connects TRBV11-2 to TRBJ2-2, with D hard to call. Germline V gene sequence: CDR1 SGHAT, CDR2 FQNNGV. This CDR3 has 17 residues. V lost 5 bases, J lost 0 bases, and 16 bases lay in between.

The CDR3 protein is CAASSRGYTGELFF. As DNA, the CDR3 is TGTGCCGCAAGCTCCAGGGGGTACACCGGGGAGCTGTTTTTT. The chain has TRBV30 and TRBJ2-2; the match to TRBD1 covers 7 bases. CDR3 length: 14 amino acids. With V trimmed by 8 bases and J by 3 bases, 9 bases remained unmatched. The germline CDR1 and CDR2 sequences are GTSNPN and SVGIG (reference sequence).

This clonotype was observed a few times. The J gene is TRBJ1-3, the V gene TRBV27; D is perhaps TRBD1 (5 bases). CDR3 length: 14 residues. V lost 2 bases and J 2 bases, leaving 7 bases between the germline ends. Germline CDR1 is MNHEY and CDR2 is SMNVEV (reference sequence). CDR3 DNA: TGTGCCAGCAGTTTAATGGGGGCTGGAAACACCATATATTTT. The encoded protein is CASSLMGAGNTIYF.

The V call is TRBV9, the J call TRBJ2-1, with D possibly TRBD2 on 6 matching bases. From germline, CDR1 is SGDLS and CDR2 YYNGEE. V was trimmed by 0 bases and J by 2 bases, leaving 9 bases between them. The CDR3 covers 15 residues. DNA of the CDR3: TGTGCCAGCAGCGTAGCGCGGGGCCCCTACAATGAGCAGTTCTTC. Its translation: CASSVARGPYNEQFF.

As for this clonotype: It may be a read error: a sequence one base away is much more abundant. The chain has TRBV6-2 or TRBV6-3 and TRBJ1-2; no definite D call. The CDR3 is 15 residues long. The germline V gene has CDR1 MNHEY and CDR2 SVGEGT. CDR3 protein: CASSLNSRANYGYNF. The DNA for the CDR3 is TGTGCCAGCAGTTTAAACAGCCGAGCTAACTATGGCTACAACTTC.

The chain has TRBV6-4 and TRBJ2-1; 8 nucleotides match TRBD1. CDR1 and CDR2 from the germline V gene are MRHNA and SNTAGT. Germline trimming cut 4 bases from V and 6 bases from J; bases unmatched to any gene: 11. CDR3 length equals 16 residues. The CDR3 sequence is CASSARTGTGGNEQFF. DNA of the CDR3: TGTGCCAGCAGTGCGAGAACCGGGACAGGAGGCAATGAGCAGTTCTTC.

The chain is built from TRBV27 and TRBJ1-4; D is unclear. Looked up from germline, CDR1 is MNHEY and CDR2 is SMNVEV (reference sequence). This CDR3 region has 14 residues. Trimming pared 4 bases from V and 8 bases from J, leaving 14 bases between. CDR3: CASSSTEAREKLFF. The CDR3 DNA is TGTGCCAGCAGTTCAACCGAAGCGAGGGAAAAACTGTTTTTT.